This TCR beta chain emerged from a study of T cell responses to AZD1222 COVID-19 vaccine. Broader study findings: Spike-wide coverage was observed for vaccine-associated CD4 TCRs, with dominant responses at 160-218 and 743-854.

The CDR3 is 14 residues long. Trimming left V 5 bases short and J 4 bases short, with 12 bases between. CDR1 LNHDA and CDR2 SQIVND come from the germline V gene (reference sequence). Assay used: immunoSEQ multiplex PCR; TCRdb lists only in-frame clones, some missing. The table has about 140,000 clones, 80% to 90% seen once. In regard to this clone: Its antigen is unidentified.

The rearrangement joins TRBV19 to TRBJ1-5; D unclear. This TCR was sampled from an adult in good health. The sequencing used peripheral blood, collected on day 0 of AZD1222 vaccination. CDR3 sequence reads: CASSPRRGNQPQHF. In nucleotides, the CDR3 is TGTGCCAGTAGTCCACGCCGGGGAAATCAGCCCCAGCATTTT.